These T cell receptor beta chains were read from a single sample in a study of T cell changes during pregnancy in multiple sclerosis. Data came from immunoSEQ multiplex PCR; TCRdb stores just in-frame clones and leaves some out. The data contain 45,000 to 70,000 clones, approximately 90% of them singletons. The sample here was CD4+ T cells from peripheral blood mononuclear cells, taken in the second trimester of pregnancy. These receptors were obtained from a female donor with multiple sclerosis, enrolled in a pregnancy study. Each CDR3 is given with its conserved first and last residue. A D gene is named only where the DNA matches it firmly. Expanded clones are given a class, and other clones once, few, many or no size at all.

j_call | clone_size | d_call | v_call | cdr3_aa | cdr3_nt
TRBJ1-6 | . | . | TRBV6-1 | CASSEGGLKANSPLHF | TGTGCCAGCAGTGAAGGGGGGCTAAAAGCGAATTCACCCCTCCACTTT
TRBJ1-1 | once | . | TRBV5-5 | CASSSKQGNTEAFF | TGTGCCAGCAGCTCCAAACAGGGGAACACTGAAGCTTTCTTT
TRBJ2-2 | . | TRBD2 | TRBV11-2 | CASSLTSGGYTGELFF | TGTGCCAGCAGCTTGACTAGCGGGGGATACACCGGGGAGCTGTTTTTT
TRBJ2-7 | . | . | TRBV28 | CASSSPLGASYEQYF | TGTGCCAGCAGTTCCCCCCTGGGCGCGTCCTACGAGCAGTACTTC
TRBJ1-5 | . | . | TRBV7-2 | CASSLFRAQPQHF | TGTGCCAGCAGCTTATTCAGGGCTCAGCCCCAGCATTTT
TRBJ2-7 | . | TRBD2 | TRBV28 | CASSLRGGGAYYYEQYF | TGTGCCAGCAGTTTAAGGGGCGGGGGAGCCTACTACTACGAGCAGTACTTC
TRBJ2-1 | . | . | TRBV29-1 | CSVEDLQGGSYNEQFF | TGCAGCGTTGAAGATCTGCAGGGGGGCTCCTACAATGAGCAGTTCTTC
TRBJ2-3 | . | TRBD2 | TRBV11-2 | CASSSLAGGRTDTQYF | TGTGCCAGCAGCTCCCTAGCGGGGGGCCGCACAGATACGCAGTATTTT
TRBJ1-5 | . | . | TRBV5-5 | CASSHRGREDQPQHF | TGTGCCAGCAGTCACCGGGGGAGGGAGGATCAGCCCCAGCATTTT
TRBJ1-5 | . | . | TRBV2 | CASRNREIGQPQHF | TGTGCCAGCAGAAACAGGGAGATCGGACAGCCCCAGCATTTT
TRBJ2-1 | . | TRBD1 | TRBV7-3 | CASSPMTGGIEQFF | TGTGCCAGCAGCCCCATGACAGGGGGTATTGAGCAGTTCTTC
TRBJ2-7 | . | . | TRBV18 | CASSLYRAVEQYF | TGTGCCAGCTCACTTTACAGGGCGGTCGAGCAGTACTTC
TRBJ2-7 | . | . | TRBV21-1 | CASSNYLGPRSYEQYF | TGTGCCAGCAGCAACTATCTGGGGCCCAGGTCCTACGAGCAGTACTTC
TRBJ1-1 | . | . | TRBV6-5 | CASSYGGVGVGTEAFF | TGTGCCAGCAGTTACGGGGGGGTGGGAGTAGGGACTGAAGCTTTCTTT
TRBJ2-5 | . | . | TRBV7-2 | CASSRFIGTSGETQYF | TGTGCCAGCAGCCGATTTATTGGGACCAGCGGGGAGACCCAGTACTTC
TRBJ2-3 | . | . | TRBV11-3 | CASSRGRSTQYF | TGTGCCAGCAGCCGAGGAAGATCAACGCAGTATTTT
TRBJ1-2 | . | TRBD1 | TRBV27 | CASSSQGGQGVGGYTF | TGTGCCAGCAGTTCTCAAGGTGGACAGGGGGTGGGTGGCTACACCTTC
TRBJ1-1 | . | TRBD1 | TRBV4-1 | CASSQDPGQGWTEAFF | TGCGCCAGCAGCCAAGACCCTGGACAGGGGTGGACTGAAGCTTTCTTT
TRBJ1-1 | . | TRBD1 | TRBV5-3 | CAPGGTGGNTEAFF | TGTGCCCCGGGGGGGACAGGGGGGAACACTGAAGCTTTCTTT
TRBJ1-1 | . | TRBD1 | TRBV7-8 | CASSLPGTVNTEAFF | TGTGCCAGCAGCTTACCCGGGACAGTGAACACTGAAGCTTTCTTT
TRBJ1-1 | few | . | TRBV5-1 | CASKGSNAEAFF | TGCGCCAGCAAGGGGTCAAACGCTGAAGCTTTCTTT
TRBJ2-7 | . | . | TRBV2 | CASRREASYEQYF | TGTGCCAGCAGGCGGGAAGCTTCCTACGAGCAGTACTTC
TRBJ2-3 | . | TRBD1 | TRBV27 | CASSIAGQGFRTDTQYF | TGTGCCAGCAGTATCGCGGGACAGGGATTCCGCACAGATACGCAGTATTTT
TRBJ1-2 | . | . | TRBV5-1 | CASSLDGRNYGYTF | TGCGCCAGCAGTTTAGACGGGAGAAACTATGGCTACACCTTC
TRBJ2-7 | . | . | TRBV28 | CATDRTPSYEQYF | TGTGCCACCGACAGAACCCCCTCCTACGAGCAGTACTTC
TRBJ1-1 | . | TRBD1 | TRBV18 | CASSPSGGIMNTEAFF | TGTGCCAGCTCACCATCAGGGGGGATAATGAACACTGAAGCTTTCTTT
TRBJ2-1 | . | . | TRBV19 | CASSHAGQGHNEQFF | TGTGCCAGTAGCCACGCAGGGCAGGGGCACAATGAGCAGTTCTTC
TRBJ1-5 | . | TRBD1 | TRBV7-9 | CASSLATGQGNQPQHF | TGTGCCAGCAGCTTAGCGACGGGACAGGGCAATCAGCCCCAGCATTTT
TRBJ2-7 | . | . | TRBV2 | CASSEWQLTSYEQYF | TGTGCCAGCAGTGAATGGCAATTGACTTCCTACGAGCAGTACTTC
TRBJ1-5 | once | . | TRBV28 | CASSFHGWALNQPQHF | TGTGCCAGCAGTTTCCATGGGTGGGCACTTAATCAGCCCCAGCATTTT
TRBJ2-3 | . | . | TRBV7-3 | CASSLGAGVTDTQYF | TGTGCCAGCAGCTTGGGGGCGGGAGTCACAGATACGCAGTATTTT
TRBJ1-2 | . | TRBD1 | TRBV5-1 | CASSLTGEGGYTF | TGCGCCAGCAGTCTAACAGGGGAAGGAGGCTACACCTTC
TRBJ1-1 | . | . | TRBV27 | CASSLEMNTEAFF | TGTGCCAGCAGTCTCGAGATGAACACTGAAGCTTTCTTT
TRBJ1-2 | . | TRBD1 | TRBV6-5 | CASSRDRAPYGYTF | TGTGCCAGCAGCAGGGACAGGGCGCCTTATGGCTACACCTTC
TRBJ2-5 | . | . | TRBV5-6 | CASSLGQFQETQYF | TGTGCCAGCAGCCTGGGACAATTCCAAGAGACCCAGTACTTC
TRBJ2-3 | . | TRBD2 | TRBV19 | CASSVAGVLTDTQYF | TGTGCCAGTAGCGTAGCGGGAGTTCTAACAGATACGCAGTATTTT
TRBJ1-4 | once | . | TRBV7-6 | CASSTPDRTNEKLFF | TGTGCCAGCAGCACCCCGGACAGAACTAATGAAAAACTGTTTTTT
TRBJ1-1 | few | . | TRBV29-1 | CSVEHLGRATEAFF | TGCAGCGTTGAACACTTGGGCAGGGCCACTGAAGCTTTCTTT
TRBJ1-4 | . | . | TRBV7-9 | CASSLQGGNEKLFF | TGTGCCAGCAGCTTACAGGGAGGTAATGAAAAACTGTTTTTT
TRBJ1-1 | . | . | TRBV5-6 | CASSLGRATEAFF | TGTGCCAGCAGCTTGGGGCGGGCCACTGAAGCTTTCTTT